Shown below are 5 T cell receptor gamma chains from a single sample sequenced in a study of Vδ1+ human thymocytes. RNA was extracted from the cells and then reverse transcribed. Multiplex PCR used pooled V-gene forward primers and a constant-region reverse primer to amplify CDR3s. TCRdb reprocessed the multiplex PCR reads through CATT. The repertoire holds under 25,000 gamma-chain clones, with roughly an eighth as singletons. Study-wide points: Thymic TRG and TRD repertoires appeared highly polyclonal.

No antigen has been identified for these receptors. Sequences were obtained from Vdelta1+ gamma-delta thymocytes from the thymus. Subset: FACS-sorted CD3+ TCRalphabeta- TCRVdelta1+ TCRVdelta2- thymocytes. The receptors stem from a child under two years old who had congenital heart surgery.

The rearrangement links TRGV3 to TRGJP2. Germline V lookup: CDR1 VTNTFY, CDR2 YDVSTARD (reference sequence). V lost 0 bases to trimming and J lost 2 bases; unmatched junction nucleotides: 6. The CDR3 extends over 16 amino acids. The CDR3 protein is CATWDRLSSSDWIKTF. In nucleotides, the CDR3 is TGTGCCACCTGGGACAGGCTGTCGAGTAGTGATTGGATCAAGACGTTT.

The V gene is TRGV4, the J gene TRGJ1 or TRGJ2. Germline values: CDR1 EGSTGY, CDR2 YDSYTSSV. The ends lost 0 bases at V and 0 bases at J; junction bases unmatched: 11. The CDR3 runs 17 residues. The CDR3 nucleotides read TGTGCCACCTGGGATGGGCCGGTCACACCGAATTATTATAAGAAACTCTTT. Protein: CATWDGPVTPNYYKKLF.

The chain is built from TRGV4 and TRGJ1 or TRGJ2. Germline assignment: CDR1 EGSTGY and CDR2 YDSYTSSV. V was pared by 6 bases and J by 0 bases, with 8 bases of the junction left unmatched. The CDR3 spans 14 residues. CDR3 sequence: CATWNRANYYKKLF. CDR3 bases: TGTGCCACCTGGAATCGGGCGAATTATTATAAGAAACTCTTT.

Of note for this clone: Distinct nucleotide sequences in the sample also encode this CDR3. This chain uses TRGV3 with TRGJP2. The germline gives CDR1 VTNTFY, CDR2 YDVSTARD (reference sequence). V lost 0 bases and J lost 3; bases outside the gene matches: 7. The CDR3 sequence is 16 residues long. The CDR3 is CATWDRPWGSDWIKTF. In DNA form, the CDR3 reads TGTGCCACCTGGGACAGGCCATGGGGTAGTGATTGGATCAAGACGTTT.

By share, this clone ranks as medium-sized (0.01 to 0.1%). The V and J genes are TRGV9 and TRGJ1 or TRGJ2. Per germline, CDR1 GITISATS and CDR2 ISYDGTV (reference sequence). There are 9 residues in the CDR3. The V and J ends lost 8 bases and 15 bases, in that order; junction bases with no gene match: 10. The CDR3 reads CALFEGGLF. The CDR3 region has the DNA TGTGCCTTGTTCGAAGGGGGACTCTTT.